Sequencing of this T cell receptor beta chain was carried out in a study of identical twins. TCRdb reanalysed the 5' RACE reads using MiXCR and keeps one entry per CDR3 protein. Here the sample spans under 250,000 distinct CDR3 sequences, 9.5% to 15% being singletons. There are 15 residues in the CDR3. Germline V CDR1 and CDR2: DFQATT, SNEGSKA (reference sequence). The J segment lost 4 bases and the V segment lost 0 bases, leaving 5 bases of the junction unmatched. The same specimen was also included in a second study, on yellow fever vaccine responses in identical twins.

This TCR was recovered from a woman in her late teens or twenties in good health. The J gene is TRBJ2-3, the V gene TRBV20-1, with 9 bases identical to TRBD2. Material: memory (CD45RO+) T cells sorted from blood. CDR3 coding DNA: TGCAGTGCTAGAGATTACGCGGGAGGGGCAGATACGCAGTATTTT. Translated: CSARDYAGGADTQYF.